The clone carrying this T cell receptor (beta chain) was detected many times. The sample originates from a study of T-cell reconstitution after alpha-beta-depleted transplantation in children. Germline CDR1 is SGHRS and CDR2 is YFSETQ. The CDR3 totals 16 residues. V was clipped by 4 bases and J by 6 bases; unmatched bases: 10. Construction of the TCRbeta library involved unique molecular identifiers. TCRdb passed the PCR reads through MiXCR, listing each CDR3 protein once. This table has approximately 390,000 distinct CDR3 sequences, about 11% appearing once. The TCR was taken from a human donor who donated a stem cell graft to a child with acute myeloid leukemia. The specimen was PBMCs from the stem cell graft donor, collected from the stem cell graft. The gene calls are TRBV5-1 and TRBJ2-1, with 10 bases lining up with TRBD2. CDR3 sequence: CASSLAAGGPVNEQFF. The CDR3 DNA reads TGCGCCAGCAGCCTGGCAGCGGGGGGGCCGGTCAATGAGCAGTTCTTC.